These 21 T cell receptor beta chains were sequenced from one sample in a study of molecular identifiers for immune sequencing clone quantification. TCRdb reanalysed the PCR reads using MiXCR and keeps one entry per CDR3 protein. The sample contains tens of thousands of distinct CDR3 sequences, 20% to 25% of which appear only once. Sequenced: naive CD8+ T cells from blood, with Jurkat cell RNA spiked in. As to subset: FACS-sorted CD8+CD4-CCR7+CD45RA+ naive T cells. The source is a human donor in good health. Some libraries in this study had Jurkat cell RNA spiked in.

This clonotype showed up just a few times. Here the CDR3 omits its conserved ending phenylalanine or tryptophan, so a read error is the likely source. The DNA is omitted, as the CDR3 cannot be located on it reliably, and the CDR3 follows TCRdb's listing. The gene calls are TRBV6-2 or TRBV6-3 and TRBJ1-1; TRBD1 reflects the table's D call only, with no check against the DNA. Germline values: CDR1 MNHEY, CDR2 SVGEGT. The CDR3 length is 14 residues, termini included. The CDR3 here is CASSVPGQGAWHLS.

A word on this clonotype: A clone one base away is much larger, so this may be a read error. The V call is TRBV28, the J call TRBJ2-3; the D gene is possibly TRBD2 (5 bases). The V gene's germline CDR1 is MDHEN and CDR2 SYDVKM. CDR3 length: 16 amino acids. The CDR3 DNA follows: TGTGCCGGCAGTCCCCTAGGAGAGACGGGGACAGATACGCAGTATTTT. Amino acid sequence: CAGSPLGETGTDTQYF. The whole variable domain, remainder taken from reference TRBV28 and TRBJ2-3, is DVKVTQSSRYLVKRTGEKVFLECVQDMDHENMFWYRQDPGLGLRLIYFSYDVKMKEKGDIPEGYSVSREKKERFSLILESASTNQTSMYLCAGSPLGETGTDTQYFGPGTRLTVL.

In the case of this clonotype: This may be a read error: a much more frequent sequence differs by one nucleotide. The chain joins TRBV9 to TRBJ2-7, with no clear D. Deletions cut 2 bases from V and 0 bases from J, with 9 bases between. The germline CDR1 and CDR2 sequences are SGDLS and YYNGEE. This CDR3 has 14 amino acids. As DNA, the CDR3 is TGTGCCAGCAGCGTCGGGCTGAGCTCCTACGAGCAGTACTTC. The encoded protein is CASSVGLSSYEQYF.

This clonotype was counted a few times. Sequence at one end of the junction differs from germline and may be a read error. The J gene is TRBJ2-2, the V gene TRBV3-1; 8 positions match TRBD1. Germline CDR1 is LGHDT and CDR2 is YNNKEL (reference sequence). CDR3 length equals 15 residues. This chain's CDR3 is CASSQVQGVVGELFF. The CDR3 region has the DNA TGTGCCAGCAGTCAAGTACAGGGGGTAGTCGGGGAGCTGTTTTTT.

This clonotype came up a few times. The rearrangement joins TRBV9 to TRBJ2-2; TRBD2 aligns across 11 bases. CDR3 length: 18 amino acids. Trimming cost V 0 bases and J 0 bases; bases outside gene matches: 4. CDR1 is SGDLS and CDR2 is YYNGEE in the germline V gene. This chain's CDR3 is CASSVETSGGPNTGELFF. CDR3 nucleotides: TGTGCCAGCAGCGTAGAAACTAGCGGGGGTCCGAACACCGGGGAGCTGTTTTTT.

The genes are TRBV19 and TRBJ1-1, with D possibly TRBD1 on 5 matching bases. The germline gives CDR1 LNHDA, CDR2 SQIVND (reference sequence). Trimming removed 7 bases at V and 3 bases at J, with 9 bases between. There are 12 residues in the CDR3. The CDR3 DNA sequence: TGTGCCAGTACCCTAGGGGACACTGAAGCTTTCTTT. Translation: CASTLGDTEAFF.

Concerning this clonotype itself: One junction end does not reproduce the germline sequence, and a read error may be involved. This chain links TRBV9 with TRBJ2-3; a possible D gene is TRBD1 (5 bases). Germline CDR1 and CDR2: SGDLS and YYNGEE. CDR3 length: 16 amino acids. The CDR3 sequence is CACSVVQGMVPDTQYF. The CDR3 nucleotides are TGTGCCTGCAGCGTAGTGCAGGGAATGGTCCCAGATACGCAGTATTTT.

This clonotype was counted a few times. This chain uses TRBV27 with TRBJ2-2, with D perhaps matching TRBD1 (6 bases). The CDR3 contains 15 residues. The germline gives CDR1 MNHEY, CDR2 SMNVEV (reference sequence). V was pared by 4 bases and J by 3 bases, with 12 bases between. The CDR3 region is CASSSSYRDTGELFF. Written as DNA, the CDR3 is TGTGCCAGCAGTTCAAGCTACAGGGACACCGGGGAGCTGTTTTTT.

V gene TRBV15 combines with J gene TRBJ2-2; D is perhaps TRBD2 (6 bases). CDR1 is LNHNV, CDR2 YYDKDF, per germline (reference sequence). The CDR3 has 16 residues. The germline V and J ends were trimmed by 0 bases and 1 base, with 9 bases remaining between them. CDR3 coding DNA: TGTGCCACCAGCAGAGAGGATAGCGGGAACACCGGGGAGCTGTTTTTT. This gives the protein CATSREDSGNTGELFF.

This clonotype was detected ten times or more. The chain has TRBV12-3 or TRBV12-4 and TRBJ1-1; tentative D call: TRBD1 (5 bases). The germline V and J ends were trimmed by 2 bases and 1 base, with 14 bases remaining between them. The CDR3 length is 16 residues. The CDR3 reads CASSLNSLTGNTEAFF. In DNA, the CDR3 is TGTGCCAGCAGTTTAAATTCCCTCACAGGGAACACTGAAGCTTTCTTT.

A note on this clonotype: Since a much larger clone is just one base distant, this may be a read error. The rearrangement uses TRBV28 and TRBJ1-3; TRBD1 matches at 10 bases. The length of the CDR3 is 17 residues. CDR1 is MDHEN, CDR2 SYDVKM, per germline. CDR3 sequence reads: CASSLRQGANTGNTICF. The CDR3 DNA follows: TGTGCCAGCAGTCTACGACAGGGGGCTAACACTGGAAACACCATATGTTTT.

The V call is TRBV5-1, the J call TRBJ2-1; perhaps TRBD1 as D (5 bases). Between the trimmed V and J ends, which lost 7 bases and 0 bases, there was a span of 11 bases. The germline gives CDR1 SGHRS, CDR2 YFSETQ. The CDR3 extends over 14 amino acids. CDR3 nucleotide sequence: TGCGCCAGCGAGACAGAAAGCTCCTACAATGAGCAGTTCTTC. Protein product: CASETESSYNEQFF.

This chain connects TRBV15 to TRBJ2-2, with D unclear. The germline V gene has CDR1 LNHNV and CDR2 YYDKDF (reference sequence). V lost 0 bases and J lost 11, with 16 bases in between. CDR3 length equals 15 residues. CDR3 protein: CATSRDVRRGSELFF. The CDR3, as DNA: TGTGCCACCAGCAGAGATGTGAGGCGAGGCTCCGAGCTGTTTTTT.

The V gene is TRBV4-3, the J gene TRBJ2-7; no clear D. CDR1 and CDR2 from the germline V gene are LGHNA and YSLEER. The V end was cut by 1 base, the J end by 3 bases, with 10 bases between. The CDR3 runs 14 residues. CDR3 nucleotide sequence: TGCGCCAGCAGCCAAGGCCAGGAAGACTACGAGCAGTACTTC. As protein: CASSQGQEDYEQYF.

The rearrangement uses TRBV6-5 and TRBJ2-4; D call uncertain. CDR3 size: 16 residues. Germline V gives CDR1 MNHEY, CDR2 SVGAGI. V dropped 1 base and J dropped 7 bases, with 17 bases sitting between them. CDR3: CASSYLGCEGNNIQYF. The CDR3 nucleotides are TGTGCCAGCAGTTACTTAGGGTGCGAAGGCAATAACATTCAGTACTTC.

This rearrangement joins TRBV28 to TRBJ2-3, with 7 bases aligning to TRBD1. Germline-derived CDR1 and CDR2 are MDHEN and SYDVKM. The CDR3 has 18 residues. V was pared by 6 bases and J by 0 bases, with 15 bases of the junction left unmatched. The CDR3 bases are TGTGCCAGCAGCCCCCGGGACAGCTATACCTCGAGCACAGATACGCAGTATTTT. This gives the protein CASSPRDSYTSSTDTQYF.

There are many counts of this clonotype. CDR3 nucleotides: TGTGCCAGTAGCTCCGCGGGACAGGGGTCCAATCAGCCCCAGCATTTT. The encoded protein is CASSSAGQGSNQPQHF. This chain links TRBV19 with TRBJ1-5; TRBD1 matches at 10 bases. Trimming at V came to 6 bases and at J to 3 bases, leaving 8 bases not matched to a gene. The germline V gene has CDR1 LNHDA and CDR2 SQIVND (reference sequence). The CDR3 extends over 16 amino acids.

The chain employs TRBV28 and TRBJ2-7; 8 nucleotides line up with TRBD1. Looked up from germline, CDR1 is MDHEN and CDR2 is SYDVKM. The CDR3 consists of 17 residues. V lost 4 bases to trimming and J lost 3 bases; unmatched junction nucleotides: 14. As DNA, the CDR3 is TGTGCCAGCAGTTCGGACCGGGGACAGGAGCCTCTCTACGAGCAGTACTTC. Residues: CASSSDRGQEPLYEQYF. Using reference TRBV28 and TRBJ2-7 for the parts outside the CDR3, the full variable domain is DVKVTQSSRYLVKRTGEKVFLECVQDMDHENMFWYRQDPGLGLRLIYFSYDVKMKEKGDIPEGYSVSREKKERFSLILESASTNQTSMYLCASSSDRGQEPLYEQYFGPGTRLTVT.

This clonotype was observed a handful of times. The rearrangement joins TRBV9 to TRBJ2-5; D not resolved. CDR3 length equals 15 residues. Germline CDR1 reads SGDLS; CDR2 reads YYNGEE. V lost 0 bases and J 5 bases, leaving 14 bases between the germline ends. For the CDR3, the DNA is TGTGCCAGCAGCGTAGCTGGAGTAGTCGCTGAGACCCAGTACTTC. Translation: CASSVAGVVAETQYF.

In the case of this clonotype: A much larger clonotype is one base distant, so this may be a read error. The V gene is TRBV6-5, the J gene TRBJ2-5; 14 positions match TRBD2. This CDR3 spans 15 amino acids. Per germline, CDR1 MNHEY and CDR2 SVGAGI. The CDR3 region has the DNA TGTGCCAGCAGTTACGGGACTAGCGGGAGAGAGCCCCAGTACTTC. Translation gives CASSYGTSGREPQYF.

Turning to this clonotype: A junction end diverges from the germline sequence, so it may reflect a read error. This chain joins TRBV28 and TRBJ2-2; 7 bases are shared with TRBD2. The CDR3 extends over 16 amino acids. Germline V CDR1 and CDR2: MDHEN, SYDVKM. The CDR3 nucleotides read TGTGCCAGCAGTTTCTTAAGGGAGCAGAACAGCGGGGAGCTGTCTTTT. Protein sequence: CASSFLREQNSGELSF.